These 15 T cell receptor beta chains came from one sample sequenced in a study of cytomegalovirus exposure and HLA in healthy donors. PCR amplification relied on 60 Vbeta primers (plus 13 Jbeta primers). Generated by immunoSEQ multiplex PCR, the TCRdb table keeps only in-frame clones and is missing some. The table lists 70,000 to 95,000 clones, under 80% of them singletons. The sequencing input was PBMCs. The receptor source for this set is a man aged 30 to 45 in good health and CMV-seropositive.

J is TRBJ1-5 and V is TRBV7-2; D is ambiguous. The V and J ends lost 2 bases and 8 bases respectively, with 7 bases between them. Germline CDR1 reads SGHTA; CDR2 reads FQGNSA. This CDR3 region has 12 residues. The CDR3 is CASSLISEPQHF. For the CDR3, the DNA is TGTGCCAGCAGCTTAATCTCCGAGCCCCAGCATTTT.

The CDR3 DNA reads TGTGCCAGCAGCCCGCGACAGGTCCCCCTCTATGGCTACACCTTC. Its translation: CASSPRQVPLYGYTF. J is TRBJ1-2 and V is TRBV28; a weak D match, TRBD1 (6 bases). V lost 6 bases to trimming and J lost 4 bases, with 18 bases between them. Germline V gene sequence: CDR1 MDHEN, CDR2 SYDVKM. The CDR3 is 15 amino acids.

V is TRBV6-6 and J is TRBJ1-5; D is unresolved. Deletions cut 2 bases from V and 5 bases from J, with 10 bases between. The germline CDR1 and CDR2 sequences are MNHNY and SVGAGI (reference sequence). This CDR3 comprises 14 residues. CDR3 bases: TGTGCCAGCAGTTACGTCACACCTTATCAGCCCCAGCATTTT. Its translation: CASSYVTPYQPQHF.

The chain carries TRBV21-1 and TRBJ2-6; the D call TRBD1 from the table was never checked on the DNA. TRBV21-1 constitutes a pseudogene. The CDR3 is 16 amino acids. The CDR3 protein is CASPPDPVSGANVLTF. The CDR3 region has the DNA TGTGCCAGCCCCCCAGATCCAGTTTCTGGGGCCAACGTCCTGACTTTC.

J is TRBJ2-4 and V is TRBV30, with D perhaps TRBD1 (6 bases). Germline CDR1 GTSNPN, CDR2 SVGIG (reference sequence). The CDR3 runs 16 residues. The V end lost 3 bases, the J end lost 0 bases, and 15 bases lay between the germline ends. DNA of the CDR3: TGTGCCTGGAGCGACAGGTATAGGCTAGCCAAAAACATTCAGTACTTC. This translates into CAWSDRYRLAKNIQYF.

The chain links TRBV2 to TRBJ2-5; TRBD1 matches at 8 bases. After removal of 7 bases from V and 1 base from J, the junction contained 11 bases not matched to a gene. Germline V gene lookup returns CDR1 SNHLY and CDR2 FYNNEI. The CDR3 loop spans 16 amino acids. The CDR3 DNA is TGTGCCAGCACCCCCACCGCGACAGGGGTCCAAGAGACCCAGTACTTC. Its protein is CASTPTATGVQETQYF.

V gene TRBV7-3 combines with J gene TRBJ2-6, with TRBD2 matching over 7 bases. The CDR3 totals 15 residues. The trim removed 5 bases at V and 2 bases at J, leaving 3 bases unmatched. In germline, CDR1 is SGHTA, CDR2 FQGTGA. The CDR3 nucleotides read TGTGCCAGCAGCCCTGGGGGGGCTGGGGCCAACGTCCTGACTTTC. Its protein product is CASSPGGAGANVLTF.

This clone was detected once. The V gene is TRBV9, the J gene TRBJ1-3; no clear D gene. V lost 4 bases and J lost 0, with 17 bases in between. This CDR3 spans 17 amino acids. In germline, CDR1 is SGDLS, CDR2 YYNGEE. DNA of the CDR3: TGTGCCAGCAGCCCCATATCCACGCTAAGCTCTGGAAACACCATATATTTT. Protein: CASSPISTLSSGNTIYF. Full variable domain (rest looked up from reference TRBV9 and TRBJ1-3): DSGVTQTPKHLITATGQRVTLRCSPRSGDLSVYWYQQSLDQGLQFLIQYYNGEERAKGNILERFSAQQFPDLHSELNLSSLELGDSALYFCASSPISTLSSGNTIYFGEGSWLTVV.

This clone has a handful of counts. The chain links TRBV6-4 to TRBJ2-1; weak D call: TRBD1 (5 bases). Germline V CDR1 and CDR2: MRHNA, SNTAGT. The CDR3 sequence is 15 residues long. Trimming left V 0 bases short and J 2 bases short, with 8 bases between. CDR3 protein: CASSDSVGPYNEQFF. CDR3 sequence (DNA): TGTGCCAGCAGTGACTCTGTGGGGCCCTACAATGAGCAGTTCTTC.

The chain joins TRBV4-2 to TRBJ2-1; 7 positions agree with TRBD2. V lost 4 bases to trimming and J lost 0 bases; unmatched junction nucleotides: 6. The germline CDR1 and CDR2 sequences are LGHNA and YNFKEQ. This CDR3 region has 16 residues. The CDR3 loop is CASSLGGFSSYNEQFF. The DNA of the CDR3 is TGTGCCAGCAGCCTGGGGGGGTTCTCCTCCTACAATGAGCAGTTCTTC.

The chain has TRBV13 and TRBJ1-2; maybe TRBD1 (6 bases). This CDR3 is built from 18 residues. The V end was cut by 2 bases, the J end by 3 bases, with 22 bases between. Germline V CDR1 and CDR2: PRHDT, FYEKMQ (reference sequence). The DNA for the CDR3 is TGTGCCAGCAGCTTAAGTTTCGACAGGCTCCTCGGGTACTATGGCTACACCTTC. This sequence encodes CASSLSFDRLLGYYGYTF.

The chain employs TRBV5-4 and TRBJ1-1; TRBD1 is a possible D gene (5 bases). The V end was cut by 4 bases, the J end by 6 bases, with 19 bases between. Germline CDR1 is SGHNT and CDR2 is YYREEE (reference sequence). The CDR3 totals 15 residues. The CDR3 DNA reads TGTGCCAGCAGCCCGCCGCAGGGCCGTCGGGCTGAAGCTTTCTTT. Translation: CASSPPQGRRAEAFF.

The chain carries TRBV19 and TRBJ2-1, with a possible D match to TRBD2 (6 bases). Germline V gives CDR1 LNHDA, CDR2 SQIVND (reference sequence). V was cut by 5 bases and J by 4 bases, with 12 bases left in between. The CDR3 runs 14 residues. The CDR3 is CASSGGSSYNEQFF. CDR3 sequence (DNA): TGTGCCAGTAGTGGGGGGAGTAGTTACAATGAGCAGTTCTTC.

CDR3 in amino acids: CASSENGGAPYEQYF. CDR3 sequence (DNA): TGTGCCAGCAGTGAAAACGGAGGGGCCCCCTACGAGCAGTACTTC. V and J are TRBV2 and TRBJ2-5; D is possibly TRBD2 (6 bases). Matching the DNA end better, TRBJ2-7 makes the J call doubtful. The CDR3 is 15 residues long. The germline V gene encodes CDR1 SNHLY and CDR2 FYNNEI.

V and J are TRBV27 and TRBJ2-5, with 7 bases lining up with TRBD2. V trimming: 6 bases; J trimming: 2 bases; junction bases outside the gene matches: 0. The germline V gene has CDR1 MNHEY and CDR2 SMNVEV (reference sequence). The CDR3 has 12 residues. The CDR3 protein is CASRGLQETQYF. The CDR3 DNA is TGTGCCAGCAGGGGACTACAAGAGACCCAGTACTTC.